The following is a T cell receptor (beta chain) sequence with its context. Per the original methods: Cell counts per sample came from amplifying reference gene primers. Method: immunoSEQ multiplex PCR; TCRdb's copy keeps in-frame clones and lacks some. The D gene and trimming were derived from the DNA, and the V and J assignments and clone size from that table. This table has more than 200,000 clones, about nine tenths appearing once. These data come from a study of blood T cell repertoires in COVID-19. In the study overall: The samples span acute and convalescent COVID-19 from the United States, Italy and Spain.

The receptor was isolated from a woman aged 45-60 years with acute or convalescent COVID-19. Source material: peripheral blood.

The CDR3 loop is CASSNYRADTGELFF. CDR3 DNA sequence: TGTGCCAGTAGTAACTACAGGGCCGACACCGGGGAGCTGTTTTTT. This rearrangement joins TRBV19 to TRBJ2-2; tentatively, D is TRBD1 (6 bases). There are 15 residues in the CDR3. Between the trimmed V and J ends, which lost 4 bases and 3 bases, there was a span of 12 bases. The germline gives CDR1 LNHDA, CDR2 SQIVND (reference sequence).